This TCR beta chain was found in a study of glioma-infiltrating T cells. Regarding the study as a whole: Non-neoplastic patients had below-expected tissue-blood divergence, while all gliomas exceeded expectation.

Amplification of TCR alpha and beta CDR3 regions from RNA used iRepertoire nested multiplex PCR. Input was about 100-450 ng of tissue mRNA or PBMC total RNA. Each CDR3 protein is one row after TCRdb ran MiXCR on the multiplex PCR reads. Counted here are a few hundred thousand distinct CDR3 sequences, less than 50% occurring once; the ten biggest clones make up around 12%. Details on this clonotype: The antigen is not known.

The sequence was obtained from a human donor with low-grade glioma or glioblastoma, undergoing nonglioma brain surgery, or in good health (not recorded which). The material sequenced was glioma tissue, nonneoplastic brain tissue, or PBMCs (not recorded which).

This CDR3 is CSALDRLGEAFF. The CDR3 coding sequence is TGCAGTGCGCTGGACAGGCTAGGCGAAGCTTTCTTT. The chain uses TRBV20-1 and TRBJ1-1; 7 bases agree with TRBD1. With 6 bases clipped from V and 8 bases from J, the junction kept 9 bases outside the gene matches. CDR1 and CDR2 from the germline V gene are DFQATT and SNEGSKA (reference sequence). This CDR3 has 12 residues.